Here is one T cell receptor (beta chain) with its context. Its matching antigen is unknown. CD4+CD25+CD127- Tregs, CD4+CD25- non-Tregs, CD4 and CD8 cells were sorted. This specimen comes from a study of Tregs in tolerant kidney transplant recipients. Method: immunoSEQ multiplex PCR; TCRdb's copy keeps in-frame clones and lacks some. The sample contains more than 75,000 clones, 93% of which appear only once. Germline values: CDR1 SGHNT, CDR2 YENEEA. The CDR3 extends over 14 amino acids. J gave up 7 bases and V 5 bases, and 5 bases lay outside the gene matches. Whole-study findings and limits: This study did not directly address biological reproducibility.

The sequence derives from a human donor who received a combined kidney and bone marrow transplant. The input for sequencing was CD4+ T cells from blood, taken before the transplant. The gene calls are TRBV11-3 and TRBJ2-2, with 9 bases that match TRBD1. The CDR3: CASSRGQGSGELFF. As DNA, the CDR3 is TGTGCCAGCAGCCGGGGACAGGGAAGCGGGGAGCTGTTTTTT.